A selection of T cell receptor beta chains follows, all from one sample in a study of Ad26.COV2.S vaccination and SARS-CoV-2 variants. The method was immunoSEQ multiplex PCR; TCRdb's version includes in-frame clones alone and lacks a portion of them. Of just over 350,000 clones in the sample, 70% to 90% were seen once. The sample in question was peripheral blood, obtained in a trial of Ad26.COV2.S vaccine versus placebo. These receptors were obtained from a person between 18 and 65 years old who received the Ad26.COV2.S COVID-19 vaccine or a placebo. CDR3s include the opening cysteine and the closing phenylalanine or tryptophan. The D gene is left open where the match is weak. Some rows have no size entry. The others give once, few or many, or a class for an expanded clone.

cdr3_length	v_call	d_call	clone_size	j_call	cdr3_aa	cdr3_nt
13	TRBV29-1	TRBD1	NA	TRBJ1-2	CSAGQASAYGYTF	TGCAGCGCGGGACAGGCCTCTGCCTATGGCTACACCTTC
13	TRBV10-2	NA	NA	TRBJ2-1	CASSSEEGNEQFF	TGCGCCAGCTCTTCGGAGGAGGGCAATGAGCAGTTCTTC
12	TRBV30	NA	NA	TRBJ1-5	CAWTTGGQPQHF	TGTGCCTGGACAACGGGAGGACAGCCCCAGCATTTT
15	TRBV4-1	NA	NA	TRBJ2-7	CASSLLGLTNYEQYF	TGCGCCAGCAGCCTCCTCGGGCTTACCAATTACGAGCAGTACTTC
13	TRBV24-1	NA	once	TRBJ1-4	CATSDGGGEKLFF	TGTGCCACCAGTGACGGGGGAGGGGAAAAACTGTTTTTT
16	TRBV10-2	TRBD1	NA	TRBJ1-2	CASSESRGAGGSGYTF	TGCGCCAGCAGTGAGTCTCGAGGGGCAGGGGGCAGTGGCTACACCTTC
13	TRBV7-6	NA	once	TRBJ1-1	CASSRQVNTEAFF	TGTGCCAGCAGCCGTCAGGTGAACACTGAAGCTTTCTTT
15	TRBV6-2/TRBV6-3	NA	NA	TRBJ1-2	CASRPTGALGVGYTF	TGTGCCAGCAGGCCTACCGGGGCCCTGGGAGTTGGCTACACCTTC
15	TRBV7-9	NA	NA	TRBJ1-1	CASGQGRLGSTEAFF	TGTGCCAGCGGGCAAGGTAGGCTGGGGAGCACTGAAGCTTTCTTT
17	TRBV6-4	TRBD1	NA	TRBJ2-1	CASSELLHRGLSNEQFF	TGTGCCAGCAGTGAACTACTCCACAGGGGGCTAAGCAATGAGCAGTTCTTC
15	TRBV5-6	TRBD1	NA	TRBJ1-2	CASSSPQGADYGYTF	TGTGCCAGCAGCTCACCTCAGGGGGCCGACTATGGCTACACCTTC
13	TRBV12-3/TRBV12-4	NA	NA	TRBJ2-2	CASSFFGPGELFF	TGTGCCAGCAGTTTTTTCGGTCCCGGGGAGCTGTTTTTT
16	TRBV11-2	NA	NA	TRBJ2-5	CASSLLREPLQETQYF	TGTGCCAGCAGCTTACTGAGGGAGCCCCTCCAAGAGACCCAGTACTTC
16	TRBV2	TRBD2	NA	TRBJ2-3	CASSEELAGRTDTQYF	TGTGCCAGCAGTGAAGAACTAGCGGGGCGCACAGATACGCAGTATTTT
14	TRBV6-9	TRBD1	NA	TRBJ1-5	CASSPGQGSQPQHF	TGTGCCAGCAGTCCGGGACAGGGATCCCAGCCCCAGCATTTT
15	TRBV6-6	NA	NA	TRBJ1-1	CASSTPGTVNTEAFF	TGTGCCAGCAGTACCCCCGGGACGGTAAACACTGAAGCTTTCTTT
15	TRBV6-2/TRBV6-3	TRBD2	NA	TRBJ2-2	CASSQTGGAPGELFF	TGTGCCAGCAGCCAAACCGGGGGGGCCCCCGGGGAGCTGTTTTTT
14	TRBV25-1	NA	many	TRBJ2-7	CASSEYTQAYEQYF	TGTGCCAGCAGTGAATATACGCAGGCTTACGAGCAGTACTTC
15	TRBV25-1	TRBD1	NA	TRBJ2-7	CASSESGQVTYEQYF	TGTGCCAGCAGTGAATCGGGACAGGTCACCTACGAGCAGTACTTC
13	TRBV7-9	NA	NA	TRBJ2-2	CASTTLLAGELFF	TGTGCCAGCACCACCCTTCTCGCGGGGGAGCTGTTTTTT
11	TRBV5-1	TRBD2	NA	TRBJ2-1	CASSRGGEQFF	TGCGCCAGCAGCCGGGGGGGTGAGCAGTTCTTC
14	TRBV7-9	NA	NA	TRBJ2-2	CASSSLAGPGELFF	TGTGCCAGCAGCTCCCTTGCGGGCCCCGGGGAGCTGTTTTTT
13	TRBV10-3	TRBD2	NA	TRBJ2-1	CAINGGGADEQFF	TGTGCCATCAATGGCGGGGGGGCCGATGAGCAGTTCTTC
16	TRBV27	NA	NA	TRBJ2-1	CASSLSGRREVDEQFF	TGTGCCAGCAGTTTGAGTGGTCGGCGGGAAGTAGATGAGCAGTTCTTC
14	TRBV19	TRBD2	NA	TRBJ2-7	CASSIPGLASEQYF	TGTGCCAGTAGTATACCGGGACTAGCATCCGAGCAGTACTTC
13	TRBV18	NA	NA	TRBJ2-5	CASSLLNQETQYF	TGTGCCAGCTCACTCCTTAACCAAGAGACCCAGTACTTC
13	TRBV14	NA	NA	TRBJ2-5	CASSQDSAETQYF	TGTGCCAGCAGCCAAGACAGCGCAGAGACCCAGTACTTC
15	TRBV27	TRBD1	NA	TRBJ2-1	CASSPGTGIHNEQFF	TGTGCCAGCAGCCCTGGGACAGGGATCCACAATGAGCAGTTCTTC
17	TRBV28	NA	few	TRBJ2-4	CASTGQPRGIPKNIQYF	TGTGCCAGCACTGGGCAGCCGAGGGGGATTCCCAAAAACATTCAGTACTTC
14	TRBV11-3	NA	once	TRBJ2-5	CASSSDGHQETQYF	TGTGCCAGCAGCTCTGACGGACACCAAGAGACCCAGTACTTC
15	TRBV5-1	TRBD2	once	TRBJ2-1	CASSRQAGGYNEQFF	TGCGCCAGCAGCCGGCAAGCGGGAGGGTACAATGAGCAGTTCTTC